The entry below describes one T cell receptor beta chain. Trimming cost V 2 bases and J 7 bases; bases outside gene matches: 17. Germline loops: CDR1 LNHDA, CDR2 SQIVND (reference sequence). The CDR3 is 18 amino acids. The data are from a study of blood T cell repertoires in COVID-19. The data were produced by immunoSEQ multiplex PCR, yet TCRdb's version contains in-frame clones alone and is incomplete. The table has about 77,000 clones, 80% seen once. The sequenced sample consisted of peripheral blood. This sequence was found in a woman aged 70-85 years with acute or convalescent COVID-19. The chain recombines TRBV19 with TRBJ1-2, with TRBD1 identical over 9 bases. The chain's CDR3 is CASSILRGTGFSLAGYTF. The CDR3, as DNA: TGTGCCAGTAGTATACTGAGGGGGACAGGGTTTAGCCTGGCTGGCTACACCTTC.